This T cell receptor beta chain was recorded in a study of glioma-infiltrating T cells. Germline values: CDR1 MNHNS, CDR2 SASEGT. The CDR3 is made up of 12 amino acids. Trimming pared 6 bases from V and 5 bases from J, leaving 10 bases between. The table lists this clonotype with many counts. TCR alpha and beta CDR3 regions were amplified from RNA using iRepertoire nested multiplex PCR. TCRdb re-called the multiplex PCR reads through MiXCR, storing one row per CDR3 protein. The sample records about 110,000 distinct CDR3 sequences, less than 30% being singletons. J is TRBJ2-5 and V is TRBV6-1; D remains ambiguous. Source material: glioma tissue, nonneoplastic brain tissue, or PBMCs (not recorded which). This TCR came from a human donor with low-grade glioma or glioblastoma, undergoing nonglioma brain surgery, or in good health (not recorded which). The CDR3 DNA sequence: TGTGCCAGCAGAACGTCATCGGAGACCCAGTACTTC. Protein: CASRTSSETQYF.